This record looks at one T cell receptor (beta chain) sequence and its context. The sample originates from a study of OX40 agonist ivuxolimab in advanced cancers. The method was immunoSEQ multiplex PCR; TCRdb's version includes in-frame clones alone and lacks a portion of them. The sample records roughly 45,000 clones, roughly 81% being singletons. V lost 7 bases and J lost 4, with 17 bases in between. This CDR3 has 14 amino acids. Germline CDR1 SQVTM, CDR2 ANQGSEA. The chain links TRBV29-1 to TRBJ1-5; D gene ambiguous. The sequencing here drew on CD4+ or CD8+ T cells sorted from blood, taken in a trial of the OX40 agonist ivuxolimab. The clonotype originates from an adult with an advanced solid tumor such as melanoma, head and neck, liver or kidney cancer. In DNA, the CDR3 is TGCAGCGGGATGGCAGAGTACCAAAATCAGCCCCAGCATTTT. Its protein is CSGMAEYQNQPQHF.